This is a list of T cell receptor beta chains from one sample in a study of cytomegalovirus exposure and HLA in healthy donors. Some clones are missing from TCRdb's copy, which holds only in-frame ones; the method was immunoSEQ multiplex PCR. Of 90,000 to 150,000 clones listed, roughly 80% are singletons. Sequencing was done on a sample of PBMCs. The receptors were sampled from a man aged 45 to 65 in good health and CMV-seronegative. Each CDR3 is given with its conserved first and last residue. Each record gives: J gene, V gene, clone size, D gene, CDR3 protein, CDR3 DNA. A D gene is named only where the DNA matches it firmly. Rows may omit the clone size; those that give it use once, few, many or a size class.

>TRBJ2-7|TRBV19|once|TRBD1
CASSTTRDRGNEQYF
TGTGCCAGTAGTACAACCCGGGACAGGGGGAACGAGCAGTACTTC
>TRBJ1-2|TRBV9|few|TRBD1
CASSPSGQRYGYTF
TGTGCCAGCAGCCCCTCGGGACAGAGATATGGCTACACCTTC
>TRBJ2-2|TRBV5-1|-|-
CASSLSQGNTGELFF
TGCGCCAGCAGCTTGTCACAGGGTAACACCGGGGAGCTGTTTTTT
>TRBJ2-2|TRBV6-5|-|-
CASKLFQNTGELFF
TGTGCCAGCAAACTATTCCAGAACACCGGGGAGCTGTTTTTT
>TRBJ2-4|TRBV5-4|-|TRBD2
CASSGGLAGTSKNIQYF
TGTGCCAGCAGCGGGGGACTAGCGGGCACATCCAAAAACATTCAGTACTTC
>TRBJ1-2|TRBV30|-|-
CAWVLGGGYTF
TGTGCCTGGGTCTTAGGGGGTGGCTACACCTTC
>TRBJ2-7|TRBV29-1|-|TRBD2
CSVEREAGSLGPYEQYF
TGCAGCGTTGAGAGAGAAGCGGGGAGCCTGGGGCCTTACGAGCAGTACTTC
>TRBJ2-1|TRBV6-5|-|-
CASTSSGHPTNEQFF
TGTGCCAGCACTTCTTCAGGCCACCCCACCAATGAGCAGTTCTTC
>TRBJ2-5|TRBV7-3|-|TRBD1
CASSLTGTGAGETQYF
TGTGCCAGCAGCTTAACGGGGACAGGGGCGGGAGAGACCCAGTACTTC
>TRBJ2-7|TRBV10-3|-|TRBD1
CATYQGQVSSYEQYF
TGTGCCACCTACCAAGGACAGGTCAGCTCCTACGAGCAGTACTTC
>TRBJ2-1|TRBV11-2|-|-
CASSLRGADLHNEQFF
TGTGCCAGCAGCTTACGTGGAGCGGACCTCCACAATGAGCAGTTCTTC
>TRBJ2-4|TRBV4-1|-|-
CASSLLGGRERGIQYF
TGCGCCAGCAGCTTGCTAGGGGGGAGGGAAAGAGGCATTCAGTACTTC
>TRBJ1-5|TRBV7-2|-|-
CASTRGTGQPQHF
TGTGCCAGCACCAGAGGAACAGGACAGCCCCAGCATTTT
>TRBJ2-1|TRBV5-1|-|-
CASSFSARSYNEQFF
TGCGCCAGCAGCTTCAGCGCACGCTCCTACAATGAGCAGTTCTTC
>TRBJ2-7|TRBV7-8|-|-
CASNPSGIVSYEQYF
TGTGCCAGCAATCCTTCAGGGATCGTCTCCTACGAGCAGTACTTC
>TRBJ1-2|TRBV25-1|-|-
CASSEPPGNYGYTF
TGTGCCAGCAGTGAACCTCCGGGAAACTATGGCTACACCTTC
>TRBJ2-6|TRBV28|-|TRBD1
CASRPILTGPLIPGANVLTF
TGTGCCAGCAGACCAATCTTGACAGGGCCCTTAATTCCTGGGGCCAACGTCCTGACTTTC
>TRBJ2-7|TRBV7-9|-|-
CASSFSGQPYEQYF
TGTGCCAGCAGCTTCTCCGGACAGCCCTACGAGCAGTACTTC
>TRBJ2-7|TRBV2|-|-
CASSEAAYEQYF
TGTGCCAGCAGTGAAGCGGCTTACGAGCAGTACTTC
>TRBJ2-3|TRBV30|-|TRBD2
CAWSPLAGLTDTQYF
TGTGCCTGGAGTCCGCTAGCGGGACTCACAGATACGCAGTATTTT
>TRBJ1-5|TRBV19|-|-
CASGGPGANQPQHF
TGTGCCAGTGGGGGACCAGGGGCCAATCAGCCCCAGCATTTT
>TRBJ2-3|TRBV7-6|-|TRBD2
CASRTGLAGGADTQYF
TGTGCCAGCAGAACGGGACTAGCGGGAGGGGCGGATACGCAGTATTTT
>TRBJ1-1|TRBV5-4|-|-
CASRRDLMNTEAFF
TGTGCCAGCAGGAGGGATTTAATGAACACTGAAGCTTTCTTT
>TRBJ2-7|TRBV25-1|-|TRBD2
CASSESSGRWSYEQYF
TGTGCCAGCAGTGAATCTAGCGGGAGGTGGTCCTACGAGCAGTACTTC
>TRBJ1-5|TRBV19|-|-
CASSPRQSNQPQHF
TGTGCCAGTAGTCCCAGACAGTCGAATCAGCCCCAGCATTTT
>TRBJ2-5|TRBV27|-|-
CASSTLTALETQYF
TGTGCCAGCAGTACGCTTACAGCCTTGGAGACCCAGTACTTC
>TRBJ2-3|TRBV9|-|-
CASSVGHVDTDTQYF
TGTGCCAGCAGCGTCGGTCATGTAGACACAGATACGCAGTATTTT
>TRBJ2-1|TRBV7-9|-|-
CSSSLREDANNEQFF
TGTTCCAGCAGCTTGAGGGAGGACGCAAACAATGAGCAGTTCTTC
>TRBJ2-5|TRBV28|-|-
CASSVRDIQETQYF
TGTGCCAGCAGTGTCAGGGACATCCAAGAGACCCAGTACTTC
>TRBJ2-7|TRBV5-1|few|TRBD2
CASSSLPLGSGRPIDEQYF
TGCGCCAGCAGCTCCCTGCCTTTGGGGAGCGGGAGGCCCATCGACGAGCAGTACTTC
>TRBJ1-2|TRBV4-1|-|-
CASSPREGRVNYGYTF
TGCGCCAGCAGCCCGCGGGAAGGGAGGGTTAACTATGGCTACACCTTC
>TRBJ2-2|TRBV10-3|few|-
CAISERGTNTGELFF
TGTGCCATCAGTGAAAGAGGCACTAACACCGGGGAGCTGTTTTTT
>TRBJ2-3|TRBV9|-|-
CASSSDFGAQYF
TGTGCCAGCAGCTCCGACTTCGGTGCGCAGTATTTT
>TRBJ1-3|TRBV14|once|-
CASRGNWNGNTIYF
TGTGCCAGCAGGGGCAACTGGAATGGAAACACCATATATTTT
>TRBJ2-3|TRBV7-3|-|TRBD2
CASSLTRLAGGTDTQYF
TGTGCCAGCAGCTTAACTCGACTAGCGGGCGGCACAGATACGCAGTATTTT
>TRBJ2-2|TRBV2|-|-
CASSPSLAANTGELFF
TGTGCCAGCAGCCCATCATTGGCTGCGAACACCGGGGAGCTGTTTTTT
>TRBJ2-7|TRBV5-1|-|TRBD2
CASSLAGGVPSYEQYF
TGCGCCAGCAGCTTGGCCGGGGGGGTGCCCTCCTACGAGCAGTACTTC
>TRBJ1-2|TRBV28|once|-
CACGDYNYGYTF
TGTGCCTGCGGGGACTACAACTATGGCTACACCTTC
>TRBJ1-5|TRBV18|-|TRBD1
CASSVGTGGEQPQHF
TGTGCCAGCTCAGTGGGGACAGGGGGGGAACAGCCCCAGCATTTT
>TRBJ1-3|TRBV9|-|-
CASSVERGPGNTIYF
TGTGCCAGCAGCGTAGAGAGAGGGCCAGGAAACACCATATATTTT
>TRBJ2-7|TRBV7-2|-|-
CASSLYRGIEYEQYF
TGTGCCAGCAGCTTATATAGGGGGATTGAGTACGAGCAGTACTTC